This T cell receptor (beta chain) was found in a study of cytomegalovirus exposure and HLA in healthy donors. Study context: Earlier, roughly 120 million unique TCR beta sequences were recovered from approximately 180 million T cells by an analysis.

This clone turned up a few times. The antigen is not known. The CDR3 is 19 residues long. CDR1 is LNHNV, CDR2 YYDKDF, per germline (reference sequence). V gave up 3 bases and J gave up 4 bases; unmatched junction bases: 15. General observations from the study: In a later analysis, a genetic analysis reported fewer productive-TCR N-insertions in an Asian-associated ancestry cluster than the cohort average.

The primer mix had 60 Vbeta and 13 Jbeta primers. Assay: immunoSEQ multiplex PCR; the TCRdb copy retains only in-frame clones and omits some. The sample holds some 180,000 clones, 77% seen once. This TCR derives from a man between 18 and 35 years old in good health and CMV-seronegative. Material for sequencing was PBMCs. This chain links TRBV15 with TRBJ2-6, with 7 bases identical to TRBD2. The CDR3 loop reads CATSSGDSGGISGANVLTF. The CDR3 DNA sequence: TGTGCCACCAGCAGCGGTGATTCGGGGGGAATCTCCGGGGCCAACGTCCTGACTTTC.